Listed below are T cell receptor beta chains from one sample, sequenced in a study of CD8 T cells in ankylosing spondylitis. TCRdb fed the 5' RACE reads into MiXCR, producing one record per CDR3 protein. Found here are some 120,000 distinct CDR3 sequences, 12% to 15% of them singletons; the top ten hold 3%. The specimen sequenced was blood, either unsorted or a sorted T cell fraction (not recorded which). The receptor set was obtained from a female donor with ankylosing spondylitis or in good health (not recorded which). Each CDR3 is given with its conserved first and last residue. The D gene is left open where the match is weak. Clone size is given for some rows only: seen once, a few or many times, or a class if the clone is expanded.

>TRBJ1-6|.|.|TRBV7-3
CASSPTGFGSPLHF
TGTGCCAGCAGCCCCACAGGGTTTGGTTCACCCCTCCACTTT
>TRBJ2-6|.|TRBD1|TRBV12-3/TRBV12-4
CASSEQGAGANVLTF
TGTGCCAGCAGTGAACAGGGGGCTGGGGCCAACGTCCTGACTTTC
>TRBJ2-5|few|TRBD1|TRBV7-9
CASSVGQGAGETQYF
TGTGCCAGCAGCGTCGGACAGGGGGCCGGGGAGACCCAGTACTTC
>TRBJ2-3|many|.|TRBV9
CASSVGAETDTQYF
TGTGCCAGCAGCGTAGGTGCGGAAACAGATACGCAGTATTTT
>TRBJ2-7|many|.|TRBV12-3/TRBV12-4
CASSTDGSLGEQYF
TGTGCCAGCAGCACAGACGGGTCCCTCGGCGAGCAGTACTTC
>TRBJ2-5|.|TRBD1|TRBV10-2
CASRDATRDRGLTETQYF
TGCGCCAGCAGGGACGCGACACGGGACAGGGGGCTTACGGAGACCCAGTACTTC
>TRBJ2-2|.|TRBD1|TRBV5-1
CASSSQGAGELFF
TGCGCCAGCAGCTCTCAGGGGGCCGGGGAGCTGTTTTTT
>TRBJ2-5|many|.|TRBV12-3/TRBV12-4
CASSADETQYF
TGTGCCAGCAGTGCCGACGAGACCCAGTACTTC
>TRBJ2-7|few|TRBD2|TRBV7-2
CASSPALAGPHEQYF
TGTGCCAGCAGCCCAGCGCTAGCGGGACCCCACGAGCAGTACTTC
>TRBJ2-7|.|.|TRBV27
CASSLGQNTYEQYF
TGTGCCAGCAGTTTAGGACAGAATACCTACGAGCAGTACTTC
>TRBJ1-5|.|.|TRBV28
CASRPTGVPGQPQHF
TGTGCCAGCAGGCCGACCGGGGTGCCAGGCCAGCCCCAGCATTTT
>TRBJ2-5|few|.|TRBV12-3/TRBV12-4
CASSPSLQETQYF
TGTGCCAGCAGCCCCAGCCTCCAAGAGACCCAGTACTTC
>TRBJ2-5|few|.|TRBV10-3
CAISAKEETQYF
TGTGCCATCAGTGCGAAAGAAGAGACCCAGTACTTC
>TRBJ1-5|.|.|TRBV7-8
CASSQGTPVGSNQPQHF
TGTGCCAGCAGCCAGGGGACACCGGTGGGAAGCAATCAGCCCCAGCATTTT
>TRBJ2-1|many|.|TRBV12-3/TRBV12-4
CASTFVGFGYNNEQFF
TGTGCCAGTACCTTTGTGGGGTTCGGGTACAACAATGAGCAGTTCTTC
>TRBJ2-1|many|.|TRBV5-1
CASSLVSTGYNEQFF
TGCGCCAGCAGCTTGGTGTCGACGGGATACAATGAGCAGTTCTTC
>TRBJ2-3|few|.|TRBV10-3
CAISESLASTDTQYF
TGTGCCATCAGTGAGTCCCTGGCGAGCACAGATACGCAGTATTTT
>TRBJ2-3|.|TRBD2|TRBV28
CASSPRTSEGDTQYF
TGTGCCAGCAGTCCCCGAACTAGCGAGGGTGATACGCAGTATTTT
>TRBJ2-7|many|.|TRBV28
CASSPHGSSYEQYF
TGTGCCAGCAGCCCTCATGGAAGCTCCTACGAGCAGTACTTC
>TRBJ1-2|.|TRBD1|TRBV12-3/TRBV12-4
CASSYYTGVGYTF
TGTGCCAGCAGTTACTACACAGGGGTTGGCTACACCTTC
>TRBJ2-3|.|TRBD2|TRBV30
CAWSVGGGWGDTQYF
TGTGCCTGGAGTGTTGGCGGGGGGTGGGGAGATACGCAGTATTTT
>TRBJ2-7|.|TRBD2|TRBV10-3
CAISGGLSGGTNYEQYF
TGTGCCATCAGCGGTGGACTTAGCGGGGGGACTAATTACGAGCAGTACTTC
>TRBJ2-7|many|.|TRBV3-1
CASSQEKLAYEQYF
TGTGCCAGCAGCCAAGAAAAATTAGCCTACGAGCAGTACTTC
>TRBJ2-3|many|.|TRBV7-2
CASSSPGDTQYF
TGTGCCAGCAGCTCCCCCGGCGATACGCAGTATTTT
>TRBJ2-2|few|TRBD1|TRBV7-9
CASSQRTGGTGELFF
TGTGCCAGCAGCCAGAGGACAGGGGGCACCGGGGAGCTGTTTTTT
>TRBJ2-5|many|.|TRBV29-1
CSVEKGIGLQETQYF
TGCAGCGTTGAAAAGGGGATTGGGCTACAAGAGACCCAGTACTTC
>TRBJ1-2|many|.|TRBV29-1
CSVREDNGYTF
TGCAGCGTTCGGGAGGATAATGGCTACACCTTC
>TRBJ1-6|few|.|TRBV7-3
CASSLYGEGSPLHF
TGTGCCAGCAGCTTATATGGGGAAGGTTCACCCCTCCACTTT
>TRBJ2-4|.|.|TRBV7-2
CASSLGPANIQYF
TGTGCCAGCAGCTTAGGCCCCGCGAACATTCAGTACTTC
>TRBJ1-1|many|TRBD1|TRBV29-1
CSVRQGANTEAFF
TGCAGCGTCAGACAGGGGGCTAACACTGAAGCTTTCTTT
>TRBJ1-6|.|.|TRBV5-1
CASSLSGNSPLHF
TGCGCCAGCAGCTTGAGCGGGAATTCACCCCTCCACTTT
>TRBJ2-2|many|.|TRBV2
CASSEGQGTGELFF
TGTGCCAGCAGTGAGGGGCAGGGGACCGGGGAGCTGTTTTTT
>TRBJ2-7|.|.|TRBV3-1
CASSQDSGNEQYF
TGTGCCAGCAGCCAAGACTCGGGGAACGAGCAGTACTTC
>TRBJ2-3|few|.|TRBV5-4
CASSYALGDTQYF
TGTGCCAGCAGCTACGCACTAGGAGATACGCAGTATTTT
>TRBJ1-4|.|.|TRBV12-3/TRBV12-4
CASSQREGEKLFF
TGTGCCAGCAGTCAGAGGGAGGGTGAAAAACTGTTTTTT
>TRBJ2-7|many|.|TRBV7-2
CASSSGTYRYEQYF
TGTGCCAGCAGCTCCGGGACGTACCGCTACGAGCAGTACTTC
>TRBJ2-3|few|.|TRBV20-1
CSANRDPTDTQYF
TGCAGTGCCAACAGGGACCCGACAGATACGCAGTATTTT
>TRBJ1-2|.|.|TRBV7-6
CASKKMGTRDGYTF
TGTGCCAGTAAAAAGATGGGCACGAGAGATGGCTACACCTTC
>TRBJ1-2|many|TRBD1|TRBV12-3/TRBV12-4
CASSFNRGGYTF
TGTGCCAGCAGTTTCAACAGGGGGGGCTACACCTTC
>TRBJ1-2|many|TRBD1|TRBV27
CASSLKMRGQGDNYGYTF
TGTGCCAGCAGTTTAAAGATGAGAGGGCAGGGGGACAACTATGGCTACACCTTC
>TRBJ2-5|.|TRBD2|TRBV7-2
CASSLSSGGVKRETQYF
TGTGCCAGCAGCTTGTCTAGCGGGGGGGTAAAGCGAGAGACCCAGTACTTC
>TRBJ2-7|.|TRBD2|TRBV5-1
CASSNSSGGSSYEQYF
TGCGCCAGCAGCAATTCTAGCGGGGGGAGCTCCTACGAGCAGTACTTC
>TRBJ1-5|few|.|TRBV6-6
CASSSHRVEPQHF
TGTGCCAGCAGTTCCCACAGGGTTGAGCCCCAGCATTTT
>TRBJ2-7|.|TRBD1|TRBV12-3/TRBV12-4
CASASKLGRGRREQYF
TGTGCCAGCGCCTCTAAGCTCGGCAGGGGGCGGCGGGAGCAGTACTTC
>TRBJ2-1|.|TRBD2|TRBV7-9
CASDSGSYGEQFF
TGTGCCAGCGACAGCGGGAGTTACGGTGAGCAGTTCTTC
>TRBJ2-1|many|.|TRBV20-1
CSASQGTEQFF
TGCAGTGCTTCACAGGGCACTGAGCAGTTCTTC
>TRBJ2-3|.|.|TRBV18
CASSPDRSTDTQYF
TGTGCCAGCTCACCAGACAGAAGCACAGATACGCAGTATTTT
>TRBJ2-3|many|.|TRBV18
CASSPPGVADTQYF
TGTGCCAGCTCACCACCGGGTGTAGCAGATACGCAGTATTTT
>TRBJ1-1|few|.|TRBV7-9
CASGTQGGGTEAFF
TGTGCCAGCGGTACACAGGGTGGAGGCACTGAAGCTTTCTTT
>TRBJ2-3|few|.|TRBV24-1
CATSEGGPGRTDTQYF
TGTGCCACCAGTGAGGGGGGACCCGGAAGGACAGATACGCAGTATTTT
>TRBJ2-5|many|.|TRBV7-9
CASSSQSETQYF
TGTGCCAGCAGCTCGCAATCGGAGACCCAGTACTTC
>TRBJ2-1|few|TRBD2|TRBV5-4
CASSLGLAGALNEQFF
TGTGCCAGCAGCCTAGGACTAGCGGGGGCCTTGAATGAGCAGTTCTTC
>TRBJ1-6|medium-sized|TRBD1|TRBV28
CASSPRTGMGSPLHF
TGTGCCAGCAGTCCGCGGACAGGGATGGGTTCACCCCTCCACTTT